This T cell receptor (beta chain) was profiled in a study of T cell repertoires in cytomegalovirus infection. Across the whole study: Both a matching HLA type and CMV infection were indicated by public TCR beta signatures.

A note on this clonotype: The antigen is undetermined. At one boundary the junction diverges from the germline segment, which might be a read error.

Findings and limits, study-wide: Dominating the ex vivo response were TCR beta clonotypes that were CMV-specific and HLA-C-restricted.

TCRdb independently ran MiXCR on the reads; one entry per CDR3 protein. This table holds some 940,000 distinct CDR3 sequences, approximately 31% found once. The germline V gene encodes CDR1 SGHVS and CDR2 FNYEAQ. The CDR3 has 14 residues. This chain uses TRBV7-6 with TRBJ1-1; 10 nucleotides align to TRBD1. The sequence was obtained from a human donor in good health (CMV status not recorded). Some clones in this sample may be carry-over from other donors' samples. The material sequenced was cultured CD8+ T cells from PBMCs, taken from culture after CMV antigen stimulation. CDR3 DNA sequence: TGTGTCAGCGGGGGGACAGGGGAGGACACTGAAGCTTTCTTT. It encodes CVSGGTGEDTEAFF.